This TCR beta chain is drawn from a study of cytomegalovirus exposure and HLA in healthy donors. Overall study results and limits: A cluster of highly shared sequence variants was likely a sequencing artifact.

PCR was performed using 60 Vbeta and 13 Jbeta primers. Repertoires were generated with immunoSEQ multiplex PCR, while TCRdb's copy carries only in-frame clones and drops some. The data contain over 200,000 clones, around 70% of them singletons. Trimming cost V 3 bases and J 7 bases; bases outside gene matches: 4. CDR1 and CDR2 from the germline V gene are MNHNS and SASEGT. This CDR3 spans 13 amino acids. With respect to this clone: Its target is unknown.

The rearrangement joins TRBV6-1 to TRBJ1-2; 8 bases agree with TRBD1. Material for sequencing was PBMCs. The TCR was taken from a man aged 35-49 years in good health and CMV-seropositive. The DNA of the CDR3 is TGTGCCAGCAGTGAGACAGGGGTCCCTGGCTACACCTTC. Its protein product is CASSETGVPGYTF.